The TCR beta chain described here comes from a study of a mutant IDH1 vaccine in newly diagnosed glioma. The wider study: Patients had eight vaccinations, in weeks 1, 3, 5, 7, 11, 15, 19 and 23. Radiotherapy, temozolomide, or both had been given previously, and both were given to most. Vaccination began 4-6 weeks post radiotherapy alone, or with temozolomide cycles. General observations from the study: Of the patients, less than 95% had vaccine-induced immune responses.

Comments on this clone: The target antigen is unknown.

Using immunoSEQ multiplex PCR, the repertoire was profiled, and TCRdb retains in-frame clones only, with some absent. The sample has about 65,000 clones, about 85% seen once; the top ten hold roughly 4%. The time point denotes: week 23, last vaccination. It was 300 ug of mutant IDH1 20-mer peptide that made up each vaccine dose, given with topical imiquimod. Germline assignment: CDR1 SGHKS and CDR2 YYEKEE (reference sequence). Trimming removed 2 bases from V and 0 bases from J, with 12 bases in between. The CDR3 contains 16 residues. This TCR came from a man aged 25-45 years with glioma. Sequencing was performed on PBMCs, taken from a glioma patient whose treatment included an IDH1 peptide vaccine. The chain joins TRBV5-5 to TRBJ1-5; no firm D call. The CDR3 sequence: CASSFVYGYSNQPQHF. The CDR3 coding sequence is TGTGCCAGCAGCTTCGTCTACGGCTATAGCAATCAGCCCCAGCATTTT.